These T cell receptor beta chains were read from a single sample in a study of T cell responses to AZD1222 COVID-19 vaccine. Clones were sequenced by immunoSEQ multiplex PCR, and TCRdb holds only the in-frame ones, with some missing. There are under 200,000 clones in the sample; approximately 91% occur only once, and 0.99% lies in the top ten. The sample in question was peripheral blood, obtained on day 0 of AZD1222 vaccination. The receptors here all came from an adult in good health. Both conserved end residues are part of each CDR3. D genes are given only for firm matches. For some rows the clone size is stated as once, few or many, or as a class when expanded; others skip it.

D: .; J: TRBJ1-6; V: TRBV7-9; length: 14; size: .; CDR3: CASSLEVRPSPLHF; DNA: TGTGCCAGCAGCTTAGAGGTTCGTCCTTCACCCCTCCACTTT
D: .; J: TRBJ1-3; V: TRBV19; length: 13; size: .; CDR3: CASSTERGNTIYF; DNA: TGTGCCAGTAGTACTGAGAGAGGAAACACCATATATTTT
D: .; J: TRBJ1-4; V: TRBV27; length: 16; size: .; CDR3: CASSRRIRGSNEKLFF; DNA: TGTGCCAGCAGCCGCCGAATCAGGGGTTCCAATGAAAAACTGTTTTTT
D: .; J: TRBJ2-1; V: TRBV19; length: 14; size: .; CDR3: CASNSGADYNEQFF; DNA: TGTGCCAGTAATTCAGGGGCGGACTACAATGAGCAGTTCTTC
D: .; J: TRBJ1-1; V: TRBV11-2; length: 13; size: .; CDR3: CASSLATGTEAFF; DNA: TGTGCCAGCAGCTTAGCTACAGGGACTGAAGCTTTCTTT
D: TRBD2; J: TRBJ2-1; V: TRBV10-3; length: 14; size: once; CDR3: CAISEFGTNNEQFF; DNA: TGTGCCATCAGTGAATTCGGGACTAACAATGAGCAGTTCTTC
D: TRBD1; J: TRBJ1-1; V: TRBV7-9; length: 14; size: .; CDR3: CASSRGQGSTEAFF; DNA: TGTGCCAGCAGCCGAGGACAGGGTAGCACTGAAGCTTTCTTT
D: .; J: TRBJ1-1; V: TRBV3-1/TRBV3-2; length: 14; size: .; CDR3: CASSQGGGNTEAFF; DNA: TGTGCCAGCAGCCAAGGGGGGGGCAACACTGAAGCTTTCTTT
D: .; J: TRBJ2-7; V: TRBV11-3; length: 14; size: once; CDR3: CASSLGASSYEQYF; DNA: TGTGCCAGCAGCTTAGGGGCCAGCTCCTACGAGCAGTACTTC
D: .; J: TRBJ1-2; V: TRBV7-2; length: 14; size: .; CDR3: CASSLARSGYGYTF; DNA: TGTGCCAGCAGCTTAGCAAGGTCAGGCTATGGCTACACCTTC
D: .; J: TRBJ1-2; V: TRBV5-1; length: 13; size: .; CDR3: CASSLVTGYGYTF; DNA: TGCGCCAGCAGCTTGGTTACAGGCTATGGCTACACCTTC
D: TRBD1; J: TRBJ2-7; V: TRBV19; length: 17; size: once; CDR3: CASSMQGELLTRYEQYF; DNA: TGTGCCAGTAGTATGCAGGGGGAATTGCTTACTCGGTACGAGCAGTACTTC
D: .; J: TRBJ2-1; V: TRBV2; length: 14; size: .; CDR3: CASQVERSYNEQFF; DNA: TGTGCCAGCCAAGTCGAACGCTCCTACAATGAGCAGTTCTTC
D: .; J: TRBJ1-4; V: TRBV27; length: 12; size: .; CDR3: CASSSYIGKLFF; DNA: TGTGCCAGCAGTTCCTACATTGGGAAACTGTTTTTT
D: .; J: TRBJ2-2; V: TRBV5-8; length: 13; size: .; CDR3: CASSLWGGRELFF; DNA: TGTGCCAGCAGCTTGTGGGGGGGCCGGGAGCTGTTTTTT
D: .; J: TRBJ2-3; V: TRBV18; length: 17; size: .; CDR3: CASSPRPAGAGTDTQYF; DNA: TGTGCCAGCTCACCAAGGCCCGCAGGGGCGGGCACAGATACGCAGTATTTT
D: .; J: TRBJ2-7; V: TRBV9; length: 14; size: .; CDR3: CASSIQGSDDEQYF; DNA: TGTGCCAGCAGCATTCAGGGGAGTGACGACGAGCAGTACTTC